This T cell receptor (beta chain) was sequenced during a study of beta chain features in type 1 diabetes (dated by TCRdb to 2016 to 2018). As for the study more broadly: Patients and healthy donors did not differ in mean age, gender distribution, total cell number or subset yield. A total of 107,917,701 sorted cells were examined across all samples, and the number of cells per subset was strongly correlated with RNA yield. The study compared TCRB repertoires of sorted circulating CD4+ T cell subsets between recently diagnosed type 1 diabetes patients and matched healthy donors. Regulatory and stem cell-like memory subsets were obtained from only 8 patients and roughly 8 healthy donors, while naive and central memory subsets were obtained from all 28 donors.

The entire amount of isolated RNA was reverse transcribed using the High Capacity cDNA Reverse Transcription Kit, so the sequenced TCRB transcripts were expressed ones. Deep immunoSEQ sequencing was applied to naive, central memory and regulatory T cell samples, giving an average of about 3.8 million total reads per sample. After sorted cells were lysed in RLT buffer, RNA was extracted with DNase-treated RNeasy Micro or Mini kits, with the choice depending on cell number. To prevent cross-contamination, each cell subset was processed individually, whereas patient and healthy donor samples were processed jointly. Using the immunoSEQ multiplex PCR, TCRB sequences were amplified from cDNA into 87-bp fragments spanning the CDR3 region. Amplicons were sequenced on the Illumina HiSeq platform. The authors processed their data as follows. PCR bias was corrected computationally using synthetic template baselines, and reads within Hamming distance 2 were collapsed, with unmergeable singletons discarded. Reads were aligned against IMGT to assign V, D and J genes, CDR3 length and insertions or deletions at six rearrangement sites. Within each subset, clonotype counts were normalized to sorted cell number, and only after that were true diversity and Gini coefficients computed with the tcR R package. The overlap coefficient, calculated on TCRB nucleotide sequences, was used to measure repertoire sharing. As a proxy for the pre-selection repertoire, out-of-frame TCRB sequences from naive cells were analyzed. The immuneACCESS repertoire file appears here via TCRdb, limited to in-frame rearrangements. These files lack a portion of the clones; in checked studies, under half of the deficit traces to unresolved V genes, and the cause of the others is not known. V and J calls and clone size follow that table, whereas D and trimming were derived from the DNA. This sample has about 270,000 clones in its table, and about 14% of those were observed once. Approximately 0.024% of the sample goes to the ten largest clones.

Each donor gave one peripheral blood draw, averaging around 120 mL, which was collected into heparinised tubes. Naive, central memory, regulatory and stem cell-like memory CD4+ T cells were sorted on a BD FACSAria II using a panel including CD45RO, CCR7, CD25, CD127, CD95 and CD27. A purity above 95% was achieved for all sorted populations. PBMCs were separated immediately by Lymphoprep density gradient centrifugation and were stained directly, without being cultured. So that batch effects would be minimized, each experiment stained and sorted samples in pairs, pairing one healthy donor with one patient. The sample holds a few counts of this clone. Its binding antigen is unknown. There are no base qualities to consult, and no much larger clone falls within one base. What the work shows at the level of the full study, not this receptor alone: Because the HLA sub-analyses included only small numbers of individuals, any influence of HLA type on TCRB rearrangement was left unresolved. Shorter templates might have been favored by PCR, but patient and control samples were amplified and corrected together, so both groups would have been affected equally by any skew. The naive, central memory and regulatory TCRB repertoires appeared to resemble one another more closely among patients than among healthy donors. In all four CD4+ subsets, TCRB CDR3 length was moderately but significantly shorter in type 1 diabetes patients. Sequencing cDNA rather than genomic DNA could over-represent highly expressing activated cells, although activation and CD3 levels did not differ between groups. Patients with type 1 diabetes made fewer insertions and deleted more nucleotides at VDJ recombination sites, implying thymic rearrangement abnormalities.

V is cut by 4 bases and J by 3 bases, and the space between the germline ends is 11 bases. The germline V gene supplies CDR1 SGHRS and CDR2 YFSETQ. Measured from the cysteine to the phenylalanine, the CDR3 is 14 residues long. Only CDR3 DNA is held: 42 bases, read in frame from base 1. The chain couples TRBV5-1 to TRBJ1-5, with an unclear D gene assignment. The origin of this receptor is a woman in her forties in good health. Input material: naive CD4+ T cells from blood. The cell subset or site label on this specimen signifies: true naive CD4+ T cells. The CDR3 loop reads CASSPVPSNQPQHF. The DNA sequence is TGCGCCAGCAGCCCGGTTCCCTCCAATCAGCCCCAGCATTTT.